Only a few counts were recorded for the clone carrying this T cell receptor (beta chain). Its target is unknown. This entry comes from a study of cytomegalovirus exposure and HLA in healthy donors. PCR primers comprised 60 Vbeta and 13 Jbeta primers. Measured with immunoSEQ multiplex PCR; TCRdb has only the in-frame clones, and not every one. The sample records about 55,000 clones, about 69% being singletons. The study, taken as a whole, reports: Researchers catalogued around 150 TCR beta chains as cytomegalovirus-associated. It is likely that the observed cluster of highly shared sequence variants was a sequencing artifact.

The sequence was obtained from a man aged 40-49 years in good health and CMV-seropositive. The sample taken for sequencing was PBMCs.

CDR3 coding DNA: TGTGCCAGCGGAGTAGATAGGAGGAACACTGAAGCTTTCTTT. Translated: CASGVDRRNTEAFF. The chain uses TRBV2 and TRBJ1-1, with D uncertain. Per germline, CDR1 SNHLY and CDR2 FYNNEI. The length of the CDR3 is 14 residues. Trimming cost V 8 bases and J 1 base, with 14 bases left between them.